The sequence of this TCR beta chain was determined in a study of tumor-infiltrating lymphocytes in primary liver carcinoma (dated by TCRdb to 2017 to 2019). Background on the whole study: Roughly five patients with histopathologically diagnosed primary liver carcinoma underwent surgical resection in China between late 2015 and 2016. Of the five patients (three men and two women, aged 30 to 69 years), four had hepatocellular carcinoma and one had combined HCC and intrahepatic cholangiocarcinoma. The tumors of the five patients were staged as T1-T3 N0M0, with maximum diameters ranging from roughly 4 to 10 cm. Each sample produced roughly 3.5 to 8 million productive TCRbeta reads, and read depth showed no significant difference between tissue types. TCRbeta repertoire sequencing, expression microarrays and whole-exome sequencing were combined in the study across five regions of each liver tumor, with adjacent normal tissue and blood also included. TCRbeta repertoire sequencing covered 35 specimens from 5 patients: 25 tumor regions, 5 adjacent noncancerous liver tissues and 5 peripheral blood samples. Repertoires from technical replicates were highly reproducible, with mean shared-clone rates roughly 0.87 and correlation coefficients above 0.98.

The full study reports these points: Repertoire overlap was found to be higher between tumor regions (mean roughly 36%) than between tumor-adjacent (roughly 17%) or tumor-blood (14%) pairs, consistent with antigen-driven expansion. Because only the TCR beta chain was sequenced and unpaired alpha chains were not captured, true repertoire diversity is likely underestimated. Only a few patients were included in the study, and the authors note that the findings should be validated in a larger study. Since the samples were bulk and unsorted, there was no way to compare CD4+ and CD8+ T cell repertoires. A significantly larger repertoire fraction was made up by the top 250 clones in tumors than in blood (p = 0.039).

At least ten counts were recorded for this clonotype. Its antigen specificity is not known. Per-base qualities were not stored, and no clone one base away is much larger. RNA from unsorted whole blood was extracted with TRIzol reagent, and germline DNA was obtained with the DNeasy Blood & Tissue kit. At the time of sampling, the patients had chronic HBV infection and had not received any treatment. Roughly 3.9 milliliters of peripheral blood were collected into K2EDTA tubes before surgery. Using a constant-region primer and ProtoScript II reverse transcriptase, TCRbeta-specific cDNA was reverse-transcribed from 500 ng total RNA. The TCRbeta libraries were prepared through three rounds of nested multiplex PCR following a slightly modified ARM-PCR procedure. Multiplex TRBV1-TRBV30 forward primers and a Cbeta reverse primer were used in the first two PCR rounds, each of which was run for around 10 cycles. Sample barcodes and Illumina adapters were attached in a final 25-cycle PCR using Deep VentR polymerase. Amplicons of 200-500 bp were gel-purified with a QIAquick gel extraction kit before sequencing. The TCRbeta amplicons were sequenced with 250-bp paired-end reads on an Illumina HiSeq 2500. As for the original processing: Reads were quality-trimmed with Trimmomatic v0.33, and paired reads were merged with FLASH v1.2.11 to recover full CDR3 sequences. V, D and J germline segments were assigned to the rearranged TCRbeta sequences using MiGEC v1.2.1b. VDJtools v1.0.0 computed clonotype statistics and Shannon-Wiener diversity indices. Except for diversity analysis, only the 250 most abundant clonotypes of each sample were used in subsequent analyses to reduce sampling bias. TCRdb redid the processing of the public reads, applying fastp at Q25 and MiXCR, and retained in-frame beta chains. Every distinct CDR3 protein forms one entry, paired with its most common genes and DNA. The V and J calls here are based on TCRdb, not the publication. The sample has about 320,000 distinct CDR3 sequences on record, roughly two thirds of them singletons. The ten most abundant clones make up approximately 9.4% of the sample.

The junction shows trimming of 5 bases on V and 3 bases on J, and the gene matches do not reach 2 bases of it. The germline V gene specifies MGHRA as CDR1 and YSYEKL as CDR2. Including cysteine and phenylalanine, the CDR3 has 13 amino acids. The kept DNA is CDR3 alone, 39 bases in frame from the first base. The chain is encoded by TRBV4-1 joined to TRBJ2-7; the central 9 bases match TRBD1. Sequenced input: peripheral blood. This TCR was recovered from a man aged 35-49 years with primary liver carcinoma and hepatitis B virus infection. The DNA sequence reads TGCGCCAGCAGCTGGACAGGGGACTACGAGCAGTACTTC. This is translated as CASSWTGDYEQYF.